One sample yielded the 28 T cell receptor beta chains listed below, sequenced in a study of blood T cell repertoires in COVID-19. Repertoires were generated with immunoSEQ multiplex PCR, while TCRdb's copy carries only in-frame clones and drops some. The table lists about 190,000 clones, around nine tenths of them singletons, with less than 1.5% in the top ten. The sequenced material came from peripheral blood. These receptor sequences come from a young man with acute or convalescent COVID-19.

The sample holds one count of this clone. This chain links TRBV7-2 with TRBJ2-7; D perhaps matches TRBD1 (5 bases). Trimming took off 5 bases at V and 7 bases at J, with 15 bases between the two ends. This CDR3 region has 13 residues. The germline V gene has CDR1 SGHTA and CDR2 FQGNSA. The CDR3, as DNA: TGTGCCAGCAGCATAAGACAGAGATTAGAGCAGTACTTC. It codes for CASSIRQRLEQYF.

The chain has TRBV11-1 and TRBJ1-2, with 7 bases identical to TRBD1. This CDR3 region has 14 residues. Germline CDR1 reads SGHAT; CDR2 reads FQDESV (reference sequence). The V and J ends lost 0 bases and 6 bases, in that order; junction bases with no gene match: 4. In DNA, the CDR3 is TGTGCCAGCAGCTTAGCGCCCGGACAGGATGGCTACACCTTC. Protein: CASSLAPGQDGYTF.

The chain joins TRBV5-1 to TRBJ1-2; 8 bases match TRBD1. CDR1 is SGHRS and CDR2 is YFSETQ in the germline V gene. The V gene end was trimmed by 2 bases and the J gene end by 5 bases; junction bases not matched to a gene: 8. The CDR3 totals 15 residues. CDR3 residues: CASSFGGQGGYGYTF. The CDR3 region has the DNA TGCGCCAGCAGCTTTGGAGGACAGGGAGGGTATGGCTACACCTTC.

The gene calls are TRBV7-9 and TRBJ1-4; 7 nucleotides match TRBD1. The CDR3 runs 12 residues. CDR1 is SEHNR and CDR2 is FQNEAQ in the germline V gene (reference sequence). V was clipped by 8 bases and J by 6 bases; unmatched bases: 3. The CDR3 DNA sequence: TGTGCCAGCGGAACAGGGGATGAAAAACTGTTTTTT. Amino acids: CASGTGDEKLFF.

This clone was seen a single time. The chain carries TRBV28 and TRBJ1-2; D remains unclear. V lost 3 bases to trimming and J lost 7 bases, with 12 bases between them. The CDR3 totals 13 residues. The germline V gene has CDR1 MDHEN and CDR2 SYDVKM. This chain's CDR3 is CASSFSDRGGYTF. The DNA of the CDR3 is TGTGCCAGCAGTTTCTCCGACCGGGGTGGCTACACCTTC.

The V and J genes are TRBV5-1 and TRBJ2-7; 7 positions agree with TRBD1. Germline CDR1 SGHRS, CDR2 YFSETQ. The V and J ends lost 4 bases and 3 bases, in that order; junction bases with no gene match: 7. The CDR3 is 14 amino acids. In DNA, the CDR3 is TGCGCCAGCAGCGTTCCGGGACAGAACTACGAGCAGTACTTC. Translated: CASSVPGQNYEQYF.

The CDR3 region has the DNA TGTGCCAGCCGGGACAGGGGAAATTCACCCCTCCACTTT. This gives the protein CASRDRGNSPLHF. The chain links TRBV19 to TRBJ1-6; 10 positions agree with TRBD1. The CDR3 length is 13 residues. J lost 7 bases, V lost 9 bases, and 3 bases had no gene match. Germline CDR1 and CDR2: LNHDA and SQIVND (reference sequence).

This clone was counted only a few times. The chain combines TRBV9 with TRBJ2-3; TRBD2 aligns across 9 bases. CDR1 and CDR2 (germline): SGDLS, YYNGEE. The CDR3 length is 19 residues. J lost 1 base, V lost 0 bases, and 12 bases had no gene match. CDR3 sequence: CASSVATGPTSGRTDTQYF. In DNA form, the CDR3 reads TGTGCCAGCAGCGTAGCTACAGGTCCGACTAGCGGCCGCACAGATACGCAGTATTTT.

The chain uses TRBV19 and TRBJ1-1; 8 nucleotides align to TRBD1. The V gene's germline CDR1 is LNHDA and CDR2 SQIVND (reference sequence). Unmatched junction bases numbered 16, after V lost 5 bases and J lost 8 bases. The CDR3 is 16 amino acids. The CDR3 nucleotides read TGTGCCAGTAGTGCCGCCCGGGCAGGGGGCCTTGGGGAAGCTTTCTTT. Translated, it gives CASSAARAGGLGEAFF.

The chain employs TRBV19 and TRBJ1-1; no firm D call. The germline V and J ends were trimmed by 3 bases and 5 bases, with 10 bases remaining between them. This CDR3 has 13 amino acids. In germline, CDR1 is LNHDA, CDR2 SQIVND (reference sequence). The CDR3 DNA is TGTGCCAGTAGTATTGGAAGGAGGACTGAAGCTTTCTTT. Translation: CASSIGRRTEAFF.

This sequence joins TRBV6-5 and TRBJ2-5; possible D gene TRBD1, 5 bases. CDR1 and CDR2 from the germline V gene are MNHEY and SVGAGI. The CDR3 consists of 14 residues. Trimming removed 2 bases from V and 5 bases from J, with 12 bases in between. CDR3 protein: CASSYLQGVETQYF. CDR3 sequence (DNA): TGTGCCAGCAGTTACCTTCAAGGGGTCGAGACCCAGTACTTC.

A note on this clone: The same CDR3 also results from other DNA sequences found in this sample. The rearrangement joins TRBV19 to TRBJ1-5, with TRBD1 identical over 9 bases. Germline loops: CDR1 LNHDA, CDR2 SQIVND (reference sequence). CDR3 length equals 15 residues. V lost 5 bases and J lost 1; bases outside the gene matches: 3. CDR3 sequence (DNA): TGTGCCAGTAGTCACACAGGGGGCAGCAATCAGCCCCAGCATTTT. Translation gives CASSHTGGSNQPQHF.

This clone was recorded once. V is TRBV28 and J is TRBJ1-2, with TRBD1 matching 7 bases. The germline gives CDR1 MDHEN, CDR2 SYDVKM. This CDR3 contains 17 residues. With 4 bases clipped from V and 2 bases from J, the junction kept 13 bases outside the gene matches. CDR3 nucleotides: TGTGCCAGCAGTTACCTGACAGGGCGACTACAAAACTATGGCTACACCTTC. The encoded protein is CASSYLTGRLQNYGYTF.

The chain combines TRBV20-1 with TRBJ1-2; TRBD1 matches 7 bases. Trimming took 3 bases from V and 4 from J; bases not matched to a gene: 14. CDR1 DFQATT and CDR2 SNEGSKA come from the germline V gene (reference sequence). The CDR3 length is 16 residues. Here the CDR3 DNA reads TGCAGTGCTAGTCTCCCCGGAAGACAGGGCATCTATGGCTACACCTTC. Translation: CSASLPGRQGIYGYTF.

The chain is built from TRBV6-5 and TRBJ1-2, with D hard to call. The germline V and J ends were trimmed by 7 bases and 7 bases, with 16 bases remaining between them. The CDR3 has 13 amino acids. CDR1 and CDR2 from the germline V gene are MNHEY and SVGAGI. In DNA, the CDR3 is TGTGCCAGCACCCCGGGGAGTCTAGGTGGCTACACCTTC. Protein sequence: CASTPGSLGGYTF.

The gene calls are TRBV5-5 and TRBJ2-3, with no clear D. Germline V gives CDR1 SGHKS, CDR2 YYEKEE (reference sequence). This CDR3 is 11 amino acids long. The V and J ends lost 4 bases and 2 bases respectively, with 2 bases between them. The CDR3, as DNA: TGTGCCAGCAGCCTCACAGATACGCAGTATTTT. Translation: CASSLTDTQYF.

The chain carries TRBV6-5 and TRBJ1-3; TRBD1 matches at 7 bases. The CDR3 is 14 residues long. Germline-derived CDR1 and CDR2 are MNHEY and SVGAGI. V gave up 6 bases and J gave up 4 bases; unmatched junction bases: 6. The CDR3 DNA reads TGTGCCAGCAGAGACAGGGTTGGCGGAAACACCATATATTTT. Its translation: CASRDRVGGNTIYF.

The DNA for the CDR3 is TGTGCCAGCACCGGGAGGGCCCGGGAGACCCAGTACTTC. Translation: CASTGRARETQYF. The J gene is TRBJ2-5, the V gene TRBV2, with 8 positions matching TRBD2. V lost 7 bases and J lost 5; bases outside the gene matches: 6. Germline loops: CDR1 SNHLY, CDR2 FYNNEI. This CDR3 has 13 residues.

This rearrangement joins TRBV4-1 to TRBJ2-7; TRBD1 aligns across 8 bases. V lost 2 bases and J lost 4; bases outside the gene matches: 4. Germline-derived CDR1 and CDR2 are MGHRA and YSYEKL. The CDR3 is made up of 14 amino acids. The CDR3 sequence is CASSQLWDRYEQYF. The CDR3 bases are TGCGCCAGCAGCCAATTATGGGACAGGTACGAGCAGTACTTC.

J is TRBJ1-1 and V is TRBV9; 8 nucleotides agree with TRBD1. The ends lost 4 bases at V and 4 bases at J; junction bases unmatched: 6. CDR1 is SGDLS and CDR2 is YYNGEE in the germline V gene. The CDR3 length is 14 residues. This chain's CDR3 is CASSQTGAGTEAFF. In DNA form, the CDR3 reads TGTGCCAGCAGCCAGACAGGGGCGGGCACTGAAGCTTTCTTT.

CDR3 nucleotide sequence: TGTGCCAGCAGTGCCGGGCAGGGAGGGGAGACCCAGTACTTC. It specifies CASSAGQGGETQYF. The rearrangement joins TRBV2 to TRBJ2-5; 7 nucleotides match TRBD2. The CDR3 loop spans 14 amino acids. V was pared by 4 bases and J by 5 bases, with 7 bases of the junction left unmatched. CDR1 is SNHLY and CDR2 is FYNNEI in the germline V gene.

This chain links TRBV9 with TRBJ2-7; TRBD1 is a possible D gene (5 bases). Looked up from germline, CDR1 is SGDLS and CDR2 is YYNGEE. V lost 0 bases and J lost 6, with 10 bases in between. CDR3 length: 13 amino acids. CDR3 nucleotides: TGTGCCAGCAGCGTAGTATCAGGGTCCGAGCAGTACTTC. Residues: CASSVVSGSEQYF.

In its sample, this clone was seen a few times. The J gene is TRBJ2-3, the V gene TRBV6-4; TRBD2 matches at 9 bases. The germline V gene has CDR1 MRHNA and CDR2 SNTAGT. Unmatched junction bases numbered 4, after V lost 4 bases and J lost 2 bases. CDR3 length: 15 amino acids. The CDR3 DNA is TGTGCCAGCAGTGGGAGCGGGGGGCCCACAGATACGCAGTATTTT. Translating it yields CASSGSGGPTDTQYF.

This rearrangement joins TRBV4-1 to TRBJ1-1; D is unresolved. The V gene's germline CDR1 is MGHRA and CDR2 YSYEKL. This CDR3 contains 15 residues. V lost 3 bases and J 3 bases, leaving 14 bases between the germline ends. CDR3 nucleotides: TGCGCCAGCAGCCAGGGCCAAAGACCATACACTGAAGCTTTCTTT. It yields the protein CASSQGQRPYTEAFF.

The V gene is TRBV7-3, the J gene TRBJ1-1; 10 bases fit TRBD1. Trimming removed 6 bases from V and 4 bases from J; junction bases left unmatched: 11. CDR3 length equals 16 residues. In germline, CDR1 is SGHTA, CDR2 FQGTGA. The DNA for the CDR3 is TGTGCCAGCAGTCTCAACCCGGGACAGGGGTTCACTGAAGCTTTCTTT. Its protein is CASSLNPGQGFTEAFF.

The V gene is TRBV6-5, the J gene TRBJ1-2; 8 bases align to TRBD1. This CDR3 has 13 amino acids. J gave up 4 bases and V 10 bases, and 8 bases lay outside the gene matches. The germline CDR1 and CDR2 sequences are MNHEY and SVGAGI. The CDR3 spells CAISKDRAYGYTF. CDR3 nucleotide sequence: TGTGCCATCTCAAAGGACAGGGCCTATGGCTACACCTTC.

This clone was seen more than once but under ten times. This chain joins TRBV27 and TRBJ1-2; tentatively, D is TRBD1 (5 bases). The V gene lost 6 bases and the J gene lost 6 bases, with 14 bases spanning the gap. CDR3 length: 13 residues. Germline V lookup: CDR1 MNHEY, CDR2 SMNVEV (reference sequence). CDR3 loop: CASRAGSPDGYTF. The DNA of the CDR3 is TGTGCCAGCAGGGCAGGGTCGCCCGATGGCTACACCTTC.

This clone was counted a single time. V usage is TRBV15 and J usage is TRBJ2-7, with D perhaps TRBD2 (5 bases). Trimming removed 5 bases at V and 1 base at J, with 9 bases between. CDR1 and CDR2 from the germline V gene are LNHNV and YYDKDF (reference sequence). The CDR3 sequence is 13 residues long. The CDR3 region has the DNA TGTGCCACCAGCGGGAGTGTTTCCTACGAGCAGTACTTC. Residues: CATSGSVSYEQYF.